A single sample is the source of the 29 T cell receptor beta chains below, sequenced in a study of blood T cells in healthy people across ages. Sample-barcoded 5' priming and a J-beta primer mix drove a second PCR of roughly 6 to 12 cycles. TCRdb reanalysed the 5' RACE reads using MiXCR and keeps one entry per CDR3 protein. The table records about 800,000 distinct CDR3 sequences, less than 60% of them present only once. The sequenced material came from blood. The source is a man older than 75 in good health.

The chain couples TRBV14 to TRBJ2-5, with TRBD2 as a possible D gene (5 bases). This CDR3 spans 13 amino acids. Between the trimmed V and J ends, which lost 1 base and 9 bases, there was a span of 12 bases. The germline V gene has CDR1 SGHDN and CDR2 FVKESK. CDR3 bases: TGTGCCAGCAGCCAAGGGAGTCTAGCAGCCCAGTACTTC. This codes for CASSQGSLAAQYF.

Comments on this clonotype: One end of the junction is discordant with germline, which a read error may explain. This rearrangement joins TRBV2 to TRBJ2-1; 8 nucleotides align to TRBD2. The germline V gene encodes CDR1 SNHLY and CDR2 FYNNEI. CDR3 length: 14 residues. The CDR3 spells CAILSGSGNNKQFF. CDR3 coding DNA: TGTGCCATCCTAAGCGGGAGTGGAAACAATAAGCAGTTCTTC. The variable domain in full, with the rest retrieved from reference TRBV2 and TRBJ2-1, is EPEVTQTPSHQVTQMGQEVILRCVPISNHLYFYWYRQILGQKVEFLVSFYNNEISEKSEIFDDQFSVERPDGSNFTLKIRSTKLEDSAMYFCAILSGSGNNKQFFGPGTRLTVL.

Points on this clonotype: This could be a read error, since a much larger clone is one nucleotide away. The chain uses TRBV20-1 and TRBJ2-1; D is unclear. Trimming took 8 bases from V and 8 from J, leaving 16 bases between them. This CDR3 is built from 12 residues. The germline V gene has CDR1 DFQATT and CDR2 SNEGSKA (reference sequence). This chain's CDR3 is CSTIEEAHEQFF. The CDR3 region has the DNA TGCAGTACTATTGAGGAAGCGCATGAGCAGTTCTTC.

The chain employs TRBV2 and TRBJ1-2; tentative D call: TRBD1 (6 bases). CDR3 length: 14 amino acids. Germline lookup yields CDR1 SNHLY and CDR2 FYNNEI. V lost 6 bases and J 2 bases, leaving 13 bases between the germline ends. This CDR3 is CASRVVGANYGYTF. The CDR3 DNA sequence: TGTGCCAGCAGAGTCGTGGGGGCGAACTATGGCTACACCTTC. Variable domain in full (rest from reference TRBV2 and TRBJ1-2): EPEVTQTPSHQVTQMGQEVILRCVPISNHLYFYWYRQILGQKVEFLVSFYNNEISEKSEIFDDQFSVERPDGSNFTLKIRSTKLEDSAMYFCASRVVGANYGYTFGSGTRLTVV.

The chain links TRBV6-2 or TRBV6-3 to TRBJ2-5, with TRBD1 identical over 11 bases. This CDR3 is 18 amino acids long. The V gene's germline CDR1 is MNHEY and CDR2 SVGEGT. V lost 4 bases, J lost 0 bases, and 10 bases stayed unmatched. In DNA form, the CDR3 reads TGTGCCAGCAGTTCCCCCCTCGGGACAGGGGGATACCAAGAGACCCAGTACTTC. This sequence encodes CASSSPLGTGGYQETQYF.

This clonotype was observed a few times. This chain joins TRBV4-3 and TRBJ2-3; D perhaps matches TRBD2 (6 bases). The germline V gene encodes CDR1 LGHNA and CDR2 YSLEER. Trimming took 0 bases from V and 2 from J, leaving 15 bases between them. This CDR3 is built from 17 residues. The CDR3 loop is CASSQEVAAGPTDTQYF. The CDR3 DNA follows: TGCGCCAGCAGCCAAGAGGTAGCGGCGGGACCCACAGATACGCAGTATTTT.

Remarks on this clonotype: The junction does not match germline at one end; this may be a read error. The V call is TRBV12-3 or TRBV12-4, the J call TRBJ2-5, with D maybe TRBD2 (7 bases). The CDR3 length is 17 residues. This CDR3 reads CVSSLGGQGSGGETQYF. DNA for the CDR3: TGTGTCAGCAGTTTGGGAGGGCAGGGGAGTGGGGGAGAGACCCAGTACTTC.

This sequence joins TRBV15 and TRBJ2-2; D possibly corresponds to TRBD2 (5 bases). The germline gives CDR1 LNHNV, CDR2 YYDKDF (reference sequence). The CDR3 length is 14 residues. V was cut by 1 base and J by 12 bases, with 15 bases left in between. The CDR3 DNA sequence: TGTGCCACCAGCAGAGGAGCCGGGATGGGGAAGCTGTTTTTT. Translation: CATSRGAGMGKLFF.

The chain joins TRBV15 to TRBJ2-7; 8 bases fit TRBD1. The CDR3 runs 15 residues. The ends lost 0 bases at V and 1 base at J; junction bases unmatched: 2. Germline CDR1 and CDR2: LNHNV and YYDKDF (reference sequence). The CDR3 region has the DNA TGTGCCACCAGCAGAGACAGGGGGCCTTCCTACGAGCAGTACTTC. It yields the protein CATSRDRGPSYEQYF.

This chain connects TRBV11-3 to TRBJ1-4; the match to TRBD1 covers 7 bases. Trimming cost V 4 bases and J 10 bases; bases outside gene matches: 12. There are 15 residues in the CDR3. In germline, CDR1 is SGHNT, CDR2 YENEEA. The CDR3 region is CASSSGQLRGGKLFF. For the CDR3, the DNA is TGTGCCAGCAGCTCGGGACAGCTTAGAGGCGGAAAACTGTTTTTT.

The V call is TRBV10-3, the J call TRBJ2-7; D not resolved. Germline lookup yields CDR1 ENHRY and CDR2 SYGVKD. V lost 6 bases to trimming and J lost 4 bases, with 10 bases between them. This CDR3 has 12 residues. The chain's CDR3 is CAIRDPIYEQYF. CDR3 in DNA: TGTGCCATCAGGGATCCAATTTACGAGCAGTACTTC.

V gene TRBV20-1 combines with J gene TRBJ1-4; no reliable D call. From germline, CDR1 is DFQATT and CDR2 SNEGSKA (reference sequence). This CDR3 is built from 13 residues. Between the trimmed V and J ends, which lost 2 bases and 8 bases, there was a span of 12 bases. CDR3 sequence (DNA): TGCAGTGCTAGATACCAGGAGGAGGAAAAACTGTTTTTT. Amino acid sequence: CSARYQEEEKLFF.

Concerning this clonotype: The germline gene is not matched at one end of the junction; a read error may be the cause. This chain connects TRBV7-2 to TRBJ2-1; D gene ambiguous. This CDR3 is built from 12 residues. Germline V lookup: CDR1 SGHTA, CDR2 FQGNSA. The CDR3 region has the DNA TGTGCCAGCAGCTTAGAATCCAATGGGCAGTTCTTC. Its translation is CASSLESNGQFF.

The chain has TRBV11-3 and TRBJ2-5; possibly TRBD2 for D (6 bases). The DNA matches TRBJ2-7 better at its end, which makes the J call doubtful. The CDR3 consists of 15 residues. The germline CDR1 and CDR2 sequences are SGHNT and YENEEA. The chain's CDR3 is CASSGRLGRRHEQYF. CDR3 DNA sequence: TGTGCCAGCAGCGGAAGACTAGGACGCAGGCACGAGCAGTACTTC.

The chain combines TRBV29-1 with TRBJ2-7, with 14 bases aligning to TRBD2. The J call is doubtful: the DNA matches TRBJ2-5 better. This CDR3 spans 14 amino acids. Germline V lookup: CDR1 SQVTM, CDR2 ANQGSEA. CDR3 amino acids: CSVGTSGGTGTQYF. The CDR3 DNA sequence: TGCAGCGTGGGGACTAGCGGGGGAACTGGGACCCAGTACTTC.

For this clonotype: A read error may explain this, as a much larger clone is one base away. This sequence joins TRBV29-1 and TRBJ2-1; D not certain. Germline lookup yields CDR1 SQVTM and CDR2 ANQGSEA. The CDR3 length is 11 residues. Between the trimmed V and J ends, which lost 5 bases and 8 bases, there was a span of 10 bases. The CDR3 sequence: CSVKVGDEQFF. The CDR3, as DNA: TGCAGCGTTAAAGTAGGCGATGAGCAGTTCTTC.

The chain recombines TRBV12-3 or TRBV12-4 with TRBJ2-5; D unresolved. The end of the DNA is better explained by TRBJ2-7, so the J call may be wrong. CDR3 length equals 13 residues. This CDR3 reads CASKRTFISEQYF. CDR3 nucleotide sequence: TGTGCCAGCAAAAGGACCTTTATCAGCGAGCAGTACTTC.

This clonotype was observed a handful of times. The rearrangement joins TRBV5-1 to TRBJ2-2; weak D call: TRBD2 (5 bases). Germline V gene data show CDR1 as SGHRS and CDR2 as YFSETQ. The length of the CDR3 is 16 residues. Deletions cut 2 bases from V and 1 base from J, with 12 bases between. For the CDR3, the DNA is TGCGCCAGCAGCTTCTTCGGCGCGGGGAACACCGGGGAGCTGTTTTTT. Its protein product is CASSFFGAGNTGELFF.

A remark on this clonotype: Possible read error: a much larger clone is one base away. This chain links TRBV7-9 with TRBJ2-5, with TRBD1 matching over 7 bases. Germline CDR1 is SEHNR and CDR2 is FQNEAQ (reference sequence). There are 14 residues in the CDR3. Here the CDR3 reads CASSLTGYQEAQYF. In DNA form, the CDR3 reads TGTGCCAGCAGCTTGACAGGGTACCAAGAGGCCCAGTACTTC.

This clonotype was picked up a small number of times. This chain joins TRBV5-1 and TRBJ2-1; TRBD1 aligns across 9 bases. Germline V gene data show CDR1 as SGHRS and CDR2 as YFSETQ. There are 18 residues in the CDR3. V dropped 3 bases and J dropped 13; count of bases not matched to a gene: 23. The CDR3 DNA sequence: TGCGCCAGCAGCTCGGAACCGACCGGGACAGGGTCCGTATCAGTTCAGTTCTTC. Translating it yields CASSSEPTGTGSVSVQFF.

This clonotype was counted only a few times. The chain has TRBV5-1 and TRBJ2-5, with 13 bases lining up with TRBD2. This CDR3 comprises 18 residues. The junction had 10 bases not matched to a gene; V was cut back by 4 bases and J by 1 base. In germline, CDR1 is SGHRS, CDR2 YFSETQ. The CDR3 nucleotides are TGCGCCAGCAGCACCGGGACTAGCGGGACTAAAGTCCAAGAGACCCAGTACTTC. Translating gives CASSTGTSGTKVQETQYF. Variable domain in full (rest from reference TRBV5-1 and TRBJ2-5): KAGVTQTPRYLIKTRGQQVTLSCSPISGHRSVSWYQQTPGQGLQFLFEYFSETQRNKGNFPGRFSGRQFSNSRSEMNVSTLELGDSALYLCASSTGTSGTKVQETQYFGPGTRLLVL.

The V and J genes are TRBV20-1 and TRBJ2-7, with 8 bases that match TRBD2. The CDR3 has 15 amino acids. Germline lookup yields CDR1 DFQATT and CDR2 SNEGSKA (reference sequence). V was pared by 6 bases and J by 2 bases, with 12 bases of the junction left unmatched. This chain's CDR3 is CSATHWVAGTYEQYF. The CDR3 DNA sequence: TGCAGTGCGACCCACTGGGTAGCGGGAACCTACGAGCAGTACTTC.

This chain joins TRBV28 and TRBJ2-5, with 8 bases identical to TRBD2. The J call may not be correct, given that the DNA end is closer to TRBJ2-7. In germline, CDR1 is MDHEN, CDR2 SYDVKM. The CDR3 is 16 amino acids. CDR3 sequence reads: CAGKLLGAGGLYEQYF. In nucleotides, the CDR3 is TGTGCCGGCAAGTTACTAGGGGCGGGAGGTCTCTACGAGCAGTACTTC.

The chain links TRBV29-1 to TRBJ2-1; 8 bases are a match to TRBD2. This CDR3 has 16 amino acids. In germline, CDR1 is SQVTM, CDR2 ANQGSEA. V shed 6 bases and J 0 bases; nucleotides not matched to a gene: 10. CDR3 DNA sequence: TGCAGCGTGGGCGGGAAAAGCGGGGGCTCCTACAATGAGCAGTTCTTC. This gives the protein CSVGGKSGGSYNEQFF.

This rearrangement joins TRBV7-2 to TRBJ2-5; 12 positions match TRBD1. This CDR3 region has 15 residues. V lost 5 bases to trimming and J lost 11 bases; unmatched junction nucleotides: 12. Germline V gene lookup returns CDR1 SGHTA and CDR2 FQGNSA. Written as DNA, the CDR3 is TGTGCCAGCAGCCAAGGGACAGGGGGCTACAATGAGCAGTACTTC. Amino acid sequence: CASSQGTGGYNEQYF.

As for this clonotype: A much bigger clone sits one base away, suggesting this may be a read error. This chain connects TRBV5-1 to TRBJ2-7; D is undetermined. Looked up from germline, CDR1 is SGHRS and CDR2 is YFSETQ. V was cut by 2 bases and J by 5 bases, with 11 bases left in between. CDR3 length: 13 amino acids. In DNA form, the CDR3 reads TGCGCCAGCAGCTTAGGCCAGTACCACGAGCAGTACTTC. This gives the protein CASSLGQYHEQYF.

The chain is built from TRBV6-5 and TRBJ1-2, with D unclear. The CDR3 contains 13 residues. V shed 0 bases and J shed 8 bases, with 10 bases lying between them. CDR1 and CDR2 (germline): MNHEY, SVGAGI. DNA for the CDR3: TGTGCCAGCAGTTACTCGGAGGGAAGCGGCTACACCTTC. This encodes CASSYSEGSGYTF.

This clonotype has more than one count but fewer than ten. In nucleotides, the CDR3 is TGCGCCAGCAGCTTAAGCGGCGGTCGAAGGGACAATGAGCAGTTCTTC. Amino acid sequence: CASSLSGGRRDNEQFF. The chain is built from TRBV5-1 and TRBJ2-1, with D possibly TRBD2 on 5 matching bases. Germline CDR1 is SGHRS and CDR2 is YFSETQ. V lost 2 bases and J 5 bases, leaving 17 bases between the germline ends. The CDR3 loop spans 16 amino acids.

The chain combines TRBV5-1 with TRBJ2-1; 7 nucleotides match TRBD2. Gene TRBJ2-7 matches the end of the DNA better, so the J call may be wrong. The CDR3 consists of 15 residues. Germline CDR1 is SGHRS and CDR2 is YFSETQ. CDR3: CASTGGSGSYNEQYF. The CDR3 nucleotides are TGCGCCAGCACGGGCGGGAGTGGCTCCTACAATGAGCAGTACTTC.